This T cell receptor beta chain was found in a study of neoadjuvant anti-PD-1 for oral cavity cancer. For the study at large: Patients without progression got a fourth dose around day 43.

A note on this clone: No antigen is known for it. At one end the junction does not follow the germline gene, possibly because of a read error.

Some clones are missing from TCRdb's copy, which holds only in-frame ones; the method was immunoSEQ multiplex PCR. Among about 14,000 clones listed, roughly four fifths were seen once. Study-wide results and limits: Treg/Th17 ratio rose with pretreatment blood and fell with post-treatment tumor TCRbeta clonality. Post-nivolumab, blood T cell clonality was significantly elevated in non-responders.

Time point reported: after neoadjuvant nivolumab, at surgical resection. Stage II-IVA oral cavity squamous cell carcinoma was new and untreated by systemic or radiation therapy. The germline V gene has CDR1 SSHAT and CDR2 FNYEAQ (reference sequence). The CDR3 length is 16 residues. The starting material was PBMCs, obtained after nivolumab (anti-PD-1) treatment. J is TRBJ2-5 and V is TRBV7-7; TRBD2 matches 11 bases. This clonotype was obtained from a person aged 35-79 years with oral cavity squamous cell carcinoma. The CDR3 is CASSNRLAGRGETQYF. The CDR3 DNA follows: TGTGCTAGCAGCAATCGACTAGCGGGGCGCGGGGAGACCCAGTACTTC.